The 16 T cell receptor beta chains below all came from one sample that was sequenced in a study of neurological immune-mediated disorders. MiXCR was run by TCRdb on the 5' RACE reads, yielding one entry per CDR3 protein. The profile covers tens of thousands of distinct CDR3 sequences, with 4% to 6% appearing a single time and roughly 7% taken by the ten largest. The sequenced sample was PBMCs. The receptors here all came from a man aged 18 to 35 with multiple sclerosis.

This clonotype was seen at least ten times. The chain recombines TRBV11-2 with TRBJ1-5, with TRBD1 as a possible D gene (5 bases). There are 14 residues in the CDR3. V was trimmed by 1 base and J by 11 bases, leaving 15 bases between them. In germline, CDR1 is SGHAT, CDR2 FQNNGV. The CDR3 spells CASSLGGGAPAQHF. Written as DNA, the CDR3 is TGTGCCAGCAGCTTAGGGGGCGGGGCCCCGGCCCAGCATTTT.

This clonotype has a count of ten or more. The gene calls are TRBV5-5 and TRBJ2-3, with 12 bases identical to TRBD2. J lost 1 base, V lost 4 bases, and 4 bases had no gene match. CDR3 length: 16 amino acids. Germline V lookup: CDR1 SGHKS, CDR2 YYEKEE (reference sequence). This CDR3 reads CASSRTSGARTDTQYF. As DNA, the CDR3 is TGTGCCAGCAGCAGGACTAGCGGGGCTCGCACAGATACGCAGTATTTT.

This clonotype was seen many times. V usage is TRBV6-5 and J usage is TRBJ2-3; D unclear. V was pared by 7 bases and J by 2 bases, with 13 bases between. Germline V CDR1 and CDR2: MNHEY, SVGAGI. This CDR3 contains 14 residues. CDR3 in DNA: TGTGCCAGCACACGGAATAGACCCACAGATACGCAGTATTTT. Translated: CASTRNRPTDTQYF.

This clonotype appeared a few times. The chain is built from TRBV6-6 and TRBJ2-5; 12 positions agree with TRBD2. The CDR3 has 13 residues. The ends lost 6 bases at V and 5 bases at J; junction bases unmatched: 1. Germline CDR1 reads MNHNY; CDR2 reads SVGAGI (reference sequence). Written as DNA, the CDR3 is TGTGCCAGCAGACTAGCGGGAGGCGAGACCCAGTACTTC. Translated: CASRLAGGETQYF.

At least ten counts were recorded for this clonotype. The chain links TRBV29-1 to TRBJ1-1; 9 bases fit TRBD1. With V trimmed by 5 bases and J by 5 bases, 6 bases remained unmatched. This CDR3 has 13 residues. The germline gives CDR1 SQVTM, CDR2 ANQGSEA. Here the CDR3 reads CSVYGTGRTEAFF. CDR3 nucleotides: TGCAGCGTTTACGGGACAGGGAGAACTGAAGCTTTCTTT.

This clonotype was observed at least ten times. The chain links TRBV5-5 to TRBJ2-7; D may be TRBD1 or TRBD2 (5 bases each). Deletions cut 0 bases from V and 5 bases from J, with 15 bases between. The CDR3 totals 15 residues. Germline CDR1 reads SGHKS; CDR2 reads YYEKEE (reference sequence). In DNA, the CDR3 is TGTGCCAGCAGCTTGGCCGGGACCGGGACCCACGAGCAGTACTTC. Its protein is CASSLAGTGTHEQYF.

This clonotype was recorded many times. The chain is built from TRBV25-1 and TRBJ1-1; no clear D gene. V was cut by 4 bases and J by 5 bases, with 17 bases left in between. Germline V lookup: CDR1 MGHDK, CDR2 SYGVNS. The CDR3 spans 15 residues. In nucleotides, the CDR3 is TGTGCCAGCAGTGGAATGTCGGCGACTGAAACTGAAGCTTTCTTT. It specifies CASSGMSATETEAFF.

This clonotype was found many times. The genes are TRBV12-3 or TRBV12-4 and TRBJ2-1, with a tentative D call TRBD2 (5 bases). V lost 5 bases and J 15 bases, leaving 14 bases between the germline ends. This CDR3 contains 11 residues. CDR3 coding DNA: TGTGCCAGCAGTCAACTAGACTCGGCGTTCTTC. Residues: CASSQLDSAFF.

In this sample, this clonotype turned up many times. The J gene is TRBJ2-1, the V gene TRBV7-9, with D unresolved. In germline, CDR1 is SEHNR, CDR2 FQNEAQ (reference sequence). Trimming cost V 2 bases and J 9 bases, with 5 bases left between them. The CDR3 totals 11 residues. The CDR3 protein is CASSLRTEQFF. The CDR3 DNA is TGTGCCAGCAGCTTAAGGACTGAGCAGTTCTTC.

This clonotype was detected many times. This chain uses TRBV7-9 with TRBJ2-1, with D uncertain. Trimming left V 1 base short and J 15 bases short, with 13 bases between. Germline CDR1 and CDR2: SEHNR and FQNEAQ (reference sequence). This CDR3 is 12 amino acids long. CDR3 DNA: TGTGCCAGCAGCTTAGAGTTGGGTTCGTGGTTCTTC. This encodes CASSLELGSWFF.

There are many counts of this clonotype. The J gene is TRBJ2-5, the V gene TRBV20-1; D ambiguous. The germline V gene has CDR1 DFQATT and CDR2 SNEGSKA (reference sequence). Trimming stripped 1 base from V and 5 bases from J, with 11 bases between. CDR3 length equals 13 residues. The CDR3, as DNA: TGCAGTGCTAGAGGCCCGCCCGTGGAGACCCAGTACTTC. Its translation: CSARGPPVETQYF.

This clonotype was observed a handful of times. This chain links TRBV20-1 with TRBJ2-7; TRBD2 is a possible D gene (5 bases). The germline CDR1 and CDR2 sequences are DFQATT and SNEGSKA (reference sequence). The length of the CDR3 is 11 residues. CDR3 protein: CSVRGTYEQYF. The CDR3 DNA sequence: TGCAGCGTCAGAGGGACCTACGAGCAGTACTTC.

The sample holds many counts of this clonotype. The chain links TRBV2 to TRBJ2-7, with TRBD2 matching 8 bases. The CDR3 is made up of 14 amino acids. Trimming took 1 base from V and 11 from J; bases not matched to a gene: 10. Germline CDR1 reads SNHLY; CDR2 reads FYNNEI. DNA of the CDR3: TGTGCCAGCAGTGAAGTCCTAGGACTAGCTGCTAAGTACTTC. This encodes CASSEVLGLAAKYF.

This clonotype was detected many times. This chain uses TRBV18 with TRBJ2-6; D gene uncertain. Germline-derived CDR1 and CDR2 are KGHSH and LQKENI. The CDR3 is made up of 15 amino acids. Trimming left V 4 bases short and J 4 bases short, with 11 bases between. CDR3 amino acids: CASSRSQTGANVLTF. DNA of the CDR3: TGTGCCAGCTCACGGTCGCAGACCGGGGCCAACGTCCTGACTTTC.

This clonotype was observed a handful of times. Being one base from a much bigger clone, this may be a read error. The J gene is TRBJ2-7, the V gene TRBV5-1; tentative D call: TRBD2 (6 bases). With 4 bases removed from V and 4 bases from J, the gap between germline ends came to 15 bases. The CDR3 is 14 residues long. Germline V gene sequence: CDR1 SGHRS, CDR2 YFSETQ. The CDR3 sequence: CASSGTRGRYEQYF. CDR3 coding DNA: TGCGCCAGCAGCGGCACTAGAGGGAGGTACGAGCAGTACTTC.

This clonotype was observed many times. The chain recombines TRBV5-1 with TRBJ2-1, with D tentatively TRBD1 (6 bases). This CDR3 comprises 13 residues. V was pared by 1 base and J by 9 bases, with 11 bases between. Germline lookup yields CDR1 SGHRS and CDR2 YFSETQ. The CDR3 DNA follows: TGCGCCAGCAGCTTGAATCAGGGGCTTGAGCAGTTCTTC. Its protein is CASSLNQGLEQFF.